Below are 10 T cell receptor beta chains sequenced from a single sample in a study of blood T cell repertoires in COVID-19. Assay used: immunoSEQ multiplex PCR; TCRdb lists only in-frame clones, some missing. Of 150,000 to 200,000 clones detected, approximately 84% appear once; the ten largest clones hold around 1.3%. Sequencing input: PBMCs or T cells enriched from blood (not recorded which). The receptors stem from a human donor with acute COVID-19. The donor label of this sample is uncertain.

The chain carries TRBV10-3 and TRBJ1-1; D ambiguous. V was pared by 10 bases and J by 5 bases, with 11 bases between. Looked up from germline, CDR1 is ENHRY and CDR2 is SYGVKD. The CDR3 spans 11 residues. The CDR3 sequence is CATIYATEAFF. DNA for the CDR3: TGTGCCACAATATACGCGACTGAAGCTTTCTTT.

The CDR3 loop is CASSSRTAGGTEAFF. As DNA, the CDR3 is TGTGCCAGCAGCTCCAGGACTGCCGGGGGCACTGAAGCTTTCTTT. J is TRBJ1-1 and V is TRBV9; D possibly corresponds to TRBD1 (5 bases). V gave up 4 bases and J gave up 4 bases, with 17 bases separating them. The germline CDR1 and CDR2 sequences are SGDLS and YYNGEE. The CDR3 runs 15 residues.

The CDR3 bases are TGCAGCGTCGCACAGGGGGCAAGGTATGGCTACACCTTC. Amino acid sequence: CSVAQGARYGYTF. This sequence joins TRBV29-1 and TRBJ1-2; TRBD1 agrees at 9 bases. The V gene end was trimmed by 6 bases and the J gene end by 5 bases; junction bases not matched to a gene: 7. Germline loops: CDR1 SQVTM, CDR2 ANQGSEA. The CDR3 spans 13 residues.

The chain has TRBV19 and TRBJ2-1; 9 bases map to TRBD2. Losses at the gene ends were 5 bases for V and 4 bases for J; bases not matched to a gene: 12. The CDR3 is 17 amino acids. Looked up from germline, CDR1 is LNHDA and CDR2 is SQIVND (reference sequence). CDR3 loop: CASSLSSTSGFYNEQFF. In DNA form, the CDR3 reads TGTGCCAGTAGTCTTTCCTCGACTAGCGGATTTTACAATGAGCAGTTCTTC.

This chain links TRBV12-2 with TRBJ1-2; TRBD1, the table's D call, lacks a check against the DNA. TRBV12-2 is a documented pseudogene. This CDR3 spans 15 amino acids. The CDR3 sequence is CASRSGPRDTHGYTF. The CDR3 nucleotides read TGTGCAAGTCGGTCTGGCCCACGGGACACCCATGGCTACACCTTC.

The rearrangement links TRBV30 to TRBJ1-2, with D possibly being TRBD1 (6 bases). The V end was cut by 3 bases, the J end by 2 bases, with 13 bases between. Germline V CDR1 and CDR2: GTSNPN, SVGIG (reference sequence). The CDR3 runs to 14 residues. This CDR3 reads CAWSRTGWNYGYTF. In DNA form, the CDR3 reads TGTGCCTGGAGCCGCACAGGGTGGAACTATGGCTACACCTTC.

The chain links TRBV20-1 to TRBJ2-1; 9 positions agree with TRBD2. The trim removed 3 bases at V and 5 bases at J, leaving 20 bases unmatched. The CDR3 is made up of 19 amino acids. CDR1 and CDR2 (germline): DFQATT, SNEGSKA (reference sequence). This CDR3 reads CSASGVGAGGVYPNNEQFF. Here the CDR3 DNA reads TGCAGTGCTAGTGGGGTAGGAGCGGGGGGTGTATATCCAAACAATGAGCAGTTCTTC.

The chain recombines TRBV5-5 with TRBJ1-5; D unclear. Germline V lookup: CDR1 SGHKS, CDR2 YYEKEE (reference sequence). V dropped 0 bases and J dropped 0 bases, with 7 bases sitting between them. This CDR3 is built from 15 residues. In nucleotides, the CDR3 is TGTGCCAGCAGCTTGGGACATCTTAGCAATCAGCCCCAGCATTTT. This sequence encodes CASSLGHLSNQPQHF.

The CDR3 reads CASSQGTGAYIYF. In DNA, the CDR3 is TGTGCCAGCAGCCAAGGGACAGGGGCGTACATATATTTT. This chain links TRBV14 with TRBJ1-3; 9 bases are a match to TRBD1. Trimming cost V 1 base and J 12 bases; bases outside gene matches: 4. Germline assignment: CDR1 SGHDN and CDR2 FVKESK. This CDR3 spans 13 amino acids.

On this clone: Distinct nucleotide sequences in the sample also encode this CDR3. The rearrangement uses TRBV4-1 and TRBJ2-7; 7 bases fit TRBD1. Per germline, CDR1 MGHRA and CDR2 YSYEKL. This CDR3 has 13 amino acids. V lost 3 bases, J lost 2 bases, and 1 base stayed unmatched. CDR3 sequence reads: CASSQDRTYEQYF. The CDR3 DNA reads as TGCGCCAGCAGCCAGGACAGGACCTACGAGCAGTACTTC.